The 22 T cell receptor beta chains listed next were all sequenced from one sample in a study of cytomegalovirus exposure and HLA in healthy donors. Use of 60 Vbeta and 13 Jbeta primers characterized the PCR. Libraries were prepared by immunoSEQ multiplex PCR; TCRdb keeps only in-frame clonotypes and omits some of them. The table has 150,000 to 250,000 clones, around three quarters seen once; the top ten hold about 2.1%. Material: PBMCs. These receptors were taken from a man aged 25-40 years in good health and CMV-seronegative.

J is TRBJ1-4 and V is TRBV15, with TRBD1 matching over 7 bases. Looked up from germline, CDR1 is LNHNV and CDR2 is YYDKDF (reference sequence). This CDR3 contains 17 residues. V trimming: 2 bases; J trimming: 7 bases; junction bases outside the gene matches: 13. Here the CDR3 reads CATSRSLQPGQLEKLFF. CDR3 coding DNA: TGTGCCACCAGCAGATCCTTACAACCGGGACAGCTTGAAAAACTGTTTTTT.

With respect to this clone: The same CDR3 can be traced to other DNA sequences in this sample. Here the CDR3 reads CASSTRQGYEQYF. CDR3 bases: TGTGCCAGCAGTACAAGACAGGGTTACGAGCAGTACTTC. The J gene is TRBJ2-7, the V gene TRBV25-1; TRBD1 aligns across 7 bases. The germline V gene encodes CDR1 MGHDK and CDR2 SYGVNS. This CDR3 region has 13 residues. Trimming cost V 5 bases and J 4 bases; bases outside gene matches: 5.

This chain uses TRBV29-1 with TRBJ2-7; D perhaps matches TRBD2 (6 bases). CDR1 SQVTM and CDR2 ANQGSEA come from the germline V gene. V gave up 4 bases and J gave up 0 bases, with 10 bases separating them. This CDR3 has 13 residues. The CDR3 is CSVAAGNSYEQYF. The CDR3 nucleotides are TGCAGCGTTGCGGCGGGGAACTCCTACGAGCAGTACTTC.

The chain combines TRBV15 with TRBJ2-4, with D possibly being TRBD2 (5 bases). The CDR3 has 14 residues. The V and J ends lost 9 bases and 7 bases respectively, with 19 bases between them. Germline V gene sequence: CDR1 LNHNV, CDR2 YYDKDF (reference sequence). The CDR3 region is CATALGLLENIQYF. CDR3 DNA: TGTGCCACTGCGTTGGGGTTACTAGAGAACATTCAGTACTTC.

The chain couples TRBV5-5 to TRBJ2-1; D is uncertain. V was pared by 0 bases and J by 4 bases, with 5 bases between. CDR1 and CDR2 (germline): SGHKS, YYEKEE (reference sequence). The CDR3 has 13 residues. CDR3 amino acids: CASSLGVYNEQFF. The CDR3 region has the DNA TGTGCCAGCAGCTTGGGAGTATACAATGAGCAGTTCTTC.

This chain links TRBV7-9 with TRBJ2-7; D might be TRBD2 (6 bases). Trimming shortened V by 5 bases and J by 5 bases, and 16 bases separated the two germline ends. The CDR3 is 14 amino acids. CDR1 and CDR2 (germline): SEHNR, FQNEAQ (reference sequence). The CDR3 DNA sequence: TGTGCCAGCAGCCATGTCGGGGGAGAAAACGAGCAGTACTTC. This gives the protein CASSHVGGENEQYF.

The rearrangement joins TRBV9 to TRBJ1-1, with D possibly matching TRBD1 (6 bases). The CDR3 has 21 amino acids. Germline V gene lookup returns CDR1 SGDLS and CDR2 YYNGEE. V lost 0 bases, J lost 1 base, and 28 bases lay in between. The CDR3 nucleotides are TGTGCCAGCAGCGTAGCCCCTAAACCTCCGACAGGAGGTCCTGAGAACACTGAAGCTTTCTTT. It codes for CASSVAPKPPTGGPENTEAFF.

This clone was seen once. The chain combines TRBV6-5 with TRBJ2-1; 11 bases match TRBD1. Germline trimming cut 0 bases from V and 4 bases from J; bases unmatched to any gene: 2. Germline values: CDR1 MNHEY, CDR2 SVGAGI. The CDR3 length is 16 residues. The CDR3 region has the DNA TGTGCCAGCAGTTACTCCGGGACAGGGGGGTACAATGAGCAGTTCTTC. Residues: CASSYSGTGGYNEQFF.

The chain is built from TRBV6-5 and TRBJ2-7; the D gene is possibly TRBD1 (6 bases). Germline values: CDR1 MNHEY, CDR2 SVGAGI. V lost 4 bases, J lost 7 bases, and 17 bases lay in between. The CDR3 is made up of 14 amino acids. The CDR3, as DNA: TGTGCCAGCAGTTGGGACAACATCACCCCTGAGCAGTACTTC. Residues: CASSWDNITPEQYF.

The chain has TRBV11-2 and TRBJ2-7; TRBD1 aligns across 11 bases. Per germline, CDR1 SGHAT and CDR2 FQNNGV. The junction had 6 bases not matched to a gene; V was cut back by 4 bases and J by 4 bases. CDR3 length: 15 amino acids. CDR3 loop: CASSYGTGGSYEQYF. DNA of the CDR3: TGTGCCAGCAGCTATGGGACAGGGGGATCATACGAGCAGTACTTC. Variable domain in full (rest from reference TRBV11-2 and TRBJ2-7): EAGVAQSPRYKIIEKRQSVAFWCNPISGHATLYWYQQILGQGPKLLIQFQNNGVVDDSQLPKDRFSAERLKGVDSTLKIQPAKLEDSAVYLCASSYGTGGSYEQYFGPGTRLTVT.

The rearrangement uses TRBV7-9 and TRBJ2-5, with D possibly being TRBD2 (5 bases). Trimming stripped 1 base from V and 2 bases from J, with 11 bases between. CDR3 length equals 15 residues. Germline V gene sequence: CDR1 SEHNR, CDR2 FQNEAQ (reference sequence). The CDR3 DNA follows: TGTGCCAGCAGCTTAGGAGGGTGGGGACAAGAGACCCAGTACTTC. Translated: CASSLGGWGQETQYF.

J is TRBJ2-7 and V is TRBV6-1; TRBD2 matches 10 bases. CDR3 length: 14 residues. V was clipped by 5 bases and J by 4 bases; unmatched bases: 5. Germline CDR1 MNHNS, CDR2 SASEGT. CDR3 nucleotides: TGTGCCAGCAGTCCAGCGGGAGGGTCATACGAGCAGTACTTC. Protein: CASSPAGGSYEQYF.

This sequence joins TRBV27 and TRBJ2-7, with D uncertain. V gave up 5 bases and J gave up 0 bases, with 8 bases separating them. Germline-derived CDR1 and CDR2 are MNHEY and SMNVEV (reference sequence). The CDR3 consists of 13 residues. The CDR3 DNA reads TGTGCCAGCAGTGACATAAACTCCTACGAGCAGTACTTC. This translates into CASSDINSYEQYF.

The chain employs TRBV27 and TRBJ2-2, with D unresolved. The V and J ends lost 3 bases and 5 bases respectively, with 10 bases between them. The CDR3 totals 14 residues. CDR1 is MNHEY, CDR2 SMNVEV, per germline (reference sequence). Here the CDR3 reads CASSFTVLTGELFF. The CDR3 coding sequence is TGTGCCAGCAGTTTTACAGTTCTTACCGGGGAGCTGTTTTTT.

The chain recombines TRBV7-8 with TRBJ2-1; D is unresolved. The V gene lost 1 base and the J gene lost 2 bases, with 18 bases spanning the gap. The CDR3 is 18 residues long. The germline V gene has CDR1 SGHVS and CDR2 FQNEAQ. The CDR3 reads CASSLVKGSTPAYNEQFF. In DNA, the CDR3 is TGTGCCAGCAGCTTAGTTAAAGGATCGACTCCGGCCTACAATGAGCAGTTCTTC.

The chain joins TRBV5-1 to TRBJ2-7, with 8 nucleotides matching TRBD1. Germline loops: CDR1 SGHRS, CDR2 YFSETQ. This CDR3 comprises 14 residues. With V trimmed by 4 bases and J by 3 bases, 6 bases remained unmatched. CDR3 residues: CASSPGQGFYEQYF. The CDR3 DNA is TGCGCCAGCAGCCCAGGACAGGGATTCTACGAGCAGTACTTC.

V gene TRBV5-1 combines with J gene TRBJ1-1, with D perhaps matching TRBD1 (5 bases). Trimming took 1 base from V and 5 from J, leaving 9 bases between them. Germline loops: CDR1 SGHRS, CDR2 YFSETQ. The CDR3 is 13 residues long. The CDR3: CASSLLTETEAFF. The CDR3 region has the DNA TGCGCCAGCAGCTTGTTGACAGAGACTGAAGCTTTCTTT.

The V and J genes are TRBV6-1 and TRBJ2-1; D unclear. The V gene's germline CDR1 is MNHNS and CDR2 SASEGT. The germline V and J ends were trimmed by 7 bases and 3 bases, with 10 bases remaining between them. The CDR3 is 13 amino acids. This CDR3 reads CASNEDNYNEQFF. The CDR3 region has the DNA TGTGCCAGCAACGAGGATAACTACAATGAGCAGTTCTTC.

DNA of the CDR3: TGTGCCAGCAGTTCCAGACACCCGAGCTCCTACGAGCAGTACTTC. Translated, it gives CASSSRHPSSYEQYF. V gene TRBV6-5 combines with J gene TRBJ2-7, with D uncertain. The ends were cut back, 4 bases at V and 0 bases at J, with 13 bases in the middle. The CDR3 has 15 residues. Looked up from germline, CDR1 is MNHEY and CDR2 is SVGAGI.

V gene TRBV9 combines with J gene TRBJ2-2; 9 bases match TRBD1. V lost 3 bases to trimming and J lost 3 bases; unmatched junction nucleotides: 3. Germline V gene sequence: CDR1 SGDLS, CDR2 YYNGEE. The CDR3 covers 15 residues. CDR3 coding DNA: TGTGCCAGCAGCGCGTGGACAGGGGACACCGGGGAGCTGTTTTTT. It yields the protein CASSAWTGDTGELFF.

The rearrangement joins TRBV28 to TRBJ1-5; no reliable D call. Per germline, CDR1 MDHEN and CDR2 SYDVKM. Between the trimmed V and J ends, which lost 7 bases and 5 bases, there was a span of 15 bases. This CDR3 region has 14 residues. Here the CDR3 reads CASTLRRMYQPQHF. In DNA form, the CDR3 reads TGTGCCAGCACCTTGAGGAGGATGTATCAGCCCCAGCATTTT.

The chain combines TRBV9 with TRBJ2-1; 10 positions match TRBD1. This CDR3 contains 15 residues. The ends lost 0 bases at V and 7 bases at J; junction bases unmatched: 4. Germline V gives CDR1 SGDLS, CDR2 YYNGEE. The CDR3 coding sequence is TGTGCCAGCAGCGTAGGGGACAGGGGTCAGAATGAGCAGTTCTTC. It yields the protein CASSVGDRGQNEQFF.